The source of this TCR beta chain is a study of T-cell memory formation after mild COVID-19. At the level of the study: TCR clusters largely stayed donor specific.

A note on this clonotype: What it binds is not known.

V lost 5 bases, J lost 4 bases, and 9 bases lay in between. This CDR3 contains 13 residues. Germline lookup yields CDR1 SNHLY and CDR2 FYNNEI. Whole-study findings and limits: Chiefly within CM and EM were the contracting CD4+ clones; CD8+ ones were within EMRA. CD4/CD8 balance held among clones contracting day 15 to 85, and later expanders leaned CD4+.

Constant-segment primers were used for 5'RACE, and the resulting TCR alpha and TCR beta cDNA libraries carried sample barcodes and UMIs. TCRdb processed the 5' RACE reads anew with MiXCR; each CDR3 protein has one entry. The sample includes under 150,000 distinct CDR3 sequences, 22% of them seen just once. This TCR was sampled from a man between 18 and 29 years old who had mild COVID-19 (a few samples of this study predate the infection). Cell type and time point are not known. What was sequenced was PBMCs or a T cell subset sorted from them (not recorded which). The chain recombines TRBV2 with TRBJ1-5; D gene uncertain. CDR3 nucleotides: TGTGCCAGCAGTAACGGACTGAATCAGCCCCAGCATTTT. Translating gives CASSNGLNQPQHF.